A selection of T cell receptor beta chains follows, all from one sample in a study of blood T cells in healthy people across ages. MiXCR, applied by TCRdb to the 5' RACE reads, yields one record per CDR3 protein. Altogether approximately 800,000 distinct CDR3 sequences are present, about 53% being singletons, with the ten largest covering about 42%. The sample comprised blood. The receptors come from a man older than 75 in good health. CDR3s include the opening cysteine and the closing phenylalanine or tryptophan. A D gene is named only where the DNA matches it firmly. Clone size, where shown, is once, few, many, or a class for clones that have expanded.

V gene,clone size,J gene,D gene,CDR3 protein,CDR3 DNA
TRBV6-5,.,TRBJ1-6,.,CASGSARGFDSPLHF,TGTGCCAGCGGGTCAGCCAGGGGATTTGATTCACCCCTCCACTTT
TRBV27,.,TRBJ1-1,.,CASRGRTSRGAFF,TGTGCCAGCAGGGGCCGGACTTCAAGAGGGGCTTTCTTT
TRBV29-1,.,TRBJ2-3,.,CSVPDGQHRYAYF,TGCAGCGTTCCGGACGGCCAACACAGATACGCGTATTTT
TRBV28,.,TRBJ1-2,TRBD1,CASSWGQSNYGYTF,TGTGCCAGCAGCTGGGGACAGTCTAACTATGGCTACACCTTC
TRBV6-1,.,TRBJ1-1,.,CASSAIGGWTEAFF,TGTGCCAGCAGTGCGATTGGAGGTTGGACTGAAGCTTTCTTT
TRBV25-1,few,TRBJ2-5,TRBD1,CASSESGQGQETQYF,TGTGCCAGCAGTGAATCGGGACAGGGGCAAGAGACCCAGTACTTC
TRBV6-2/TRBV6-3,.,TRBJ2-5,.,CATWGTRINEQYF,TGTGCCACCTGGGGGACCAGAATCAATGAGCAGTACTTC
TRBV28,.,TRBJ1-1,.,CASSFLSNTEAFF,TGTGCCAGCAGTTTTTTATCGAACACTGAAGCTTTCTTT
TRBV6-1,.,TRBJ1-5,.,CASSEAGGQPQHF,TGTGCCAGCAGTGAAGCGGGAGGTCAGCCCCAGCATTTT
TRBV20-1,.,TRBJ2-7,.,CSATRDTLYEQYF,TGCAGTGCCACCCGGGACACTTTATACGAGCAGTACTTC
TRBV12-3/TRBV12-4,.,TRBJ1-5,TRBD1,CASSATGVGQPQHF,TGTGCCAGCAGTGCCACAGGGGTTGGACAGCCCCAGCATTTT
TRBV25-1,.,TRBJ2-7,TRBD2,CASSEYGGRGQSEQYF,TGTGCCAGCAGTGAATACGGCGGGAGGGGACAATCCGAGCAGTACTTC
TRBV20-1,once,TRBJ2-3,TRBD2,CSASTSGVSTDTQYF,TGCAGTGCCAGCACTAGCGGGGTTAGCACAGATACGCAGTATTTT
TRBV6-1,.,TRBJ1-2,.,CASSEQGSYGYTF,TGTGCCAGCAGTGAACAGGGGAGCTATGGCTACACCTTC
TRBV5-1,few,TRBJ2-1,TRBD2,CASSLIQREYNEQFF,TGCGCCAGCAGCTTGATCCAGCGGGAGTACAATGAGCAGTTCTTC
TRBV29-1,.,TRBJ1-1,.,CSVDRGAGLNTEAFF,TGCAGCGTTGATAGAGGGGCGGGGTTGAACACTGAAGCTTTCTTT
TRBV12-3/TRBV12-4,many,TRBJ2-5,.,CASRQGQETQYF,TGTGCCAGCAGACAGGGCCAAGAGACCCAGTACTTC